The text below deals with one T cell receptor (beta chain). Its antigen remains unidentified. Trimming removed 4 bases from V and 9 bases from J, with 21 bases in between. The CDR3 is 15 residues long. Germline-derived CDR1 and CDR2 are LNHDA and SQIVND (reference sequence). Profiled with immunoSEQ multiplex PCR; TCRdb holds only in-frame clones, not every one. The sample records about 4,900 clones, 65% to 80% being singletons. This record belongs to a study of immune cell composition in non-small cell lung cancer. Study-wide findings and caveats: Lung squamous cell carcinoma tumours had significantly higher top 10 clone scores and productive clonality than lung adenocarcinoma. Tumour-associated clones >0.5% occurred in about a third of adenocarcinomas, about four fifths of squamous.

This chain connects TRBV19 to TRBJ2-5; D may be TRBD1 (5 bases). The origin of this receptor is a human donor with non-small cell lung cancer. The sequenced material came from lung tumor tissue. CDR3 protein: CASSSGRADLGSQYF. The DNA of the CDR3 is TGTGCCAGTAGTAGTGGCAGGGCGGATTTGGGGTCCCAGTACTTC.